This TCR beta chain was found in a study of CD8 T cells in ankylosing spondylitis. TCRdb used MiXCR to reprocess the 5' RACE reads, holding one entry per CDR3 protein. The sample yields fewer than 35,000 distinct CDR3 sequences, 30% seen once. This CDR3 contains 14 residues. V usage is TRBV21-1 and J usage is TRBJ2-7; the listed D gene, TRBD1, was not tested against the DNA. TRBV21-1 is designated a pseudogene. The material sequenced was synovial fluid, either unsorted or a sorted T cell fraction (not recorded which). The receptor's source is a male donor with ankylosing spondylitis. In nucleotides, the CDR3 is TGTGCCAGCAGTACAGGGGGCGCCCGCTACGAGCAGTACTTC. This encodes CASSTGGARYEQYF.